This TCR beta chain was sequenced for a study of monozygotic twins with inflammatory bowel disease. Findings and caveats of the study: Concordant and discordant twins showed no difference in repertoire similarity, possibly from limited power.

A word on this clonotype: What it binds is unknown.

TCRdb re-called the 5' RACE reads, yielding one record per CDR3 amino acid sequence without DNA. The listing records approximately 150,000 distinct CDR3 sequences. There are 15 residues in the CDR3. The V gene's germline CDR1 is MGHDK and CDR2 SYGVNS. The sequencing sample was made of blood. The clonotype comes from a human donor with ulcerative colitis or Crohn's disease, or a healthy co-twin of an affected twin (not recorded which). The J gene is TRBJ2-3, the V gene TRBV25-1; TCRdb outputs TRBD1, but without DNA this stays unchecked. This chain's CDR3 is CASSVGQGEGNTQYF.